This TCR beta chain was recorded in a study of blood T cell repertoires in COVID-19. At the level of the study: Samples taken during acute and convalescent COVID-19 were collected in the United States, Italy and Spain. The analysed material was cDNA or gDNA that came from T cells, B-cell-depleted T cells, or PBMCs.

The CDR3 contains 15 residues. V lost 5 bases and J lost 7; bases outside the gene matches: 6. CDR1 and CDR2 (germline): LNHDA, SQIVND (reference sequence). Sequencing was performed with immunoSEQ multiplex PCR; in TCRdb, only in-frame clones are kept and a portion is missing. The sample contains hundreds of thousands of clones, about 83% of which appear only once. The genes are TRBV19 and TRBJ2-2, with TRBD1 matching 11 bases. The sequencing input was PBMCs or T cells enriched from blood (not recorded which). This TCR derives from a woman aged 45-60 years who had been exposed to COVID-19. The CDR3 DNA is TGTGCCAGTAGTTCGGACAGGGGGCTTATCGGGGAGCTGTTTTTT. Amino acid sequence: CASSSDRGLIGELFF.